The 20 T cell receptor beta chains below were found in one sample sequenced in a study of cytotoxic CD8 clonotypes in ibrutinib-treated CLL. Some clones are missing from TCRdb's copy, which holds only in-frame ones; the method was immunoSEQ multiplex PCR. The data hold tens of thousands of clones, with roughly three fifths observed a single time. The source material was PBMCs, sampled after 24 months of ibrutinib treatment. These receptors all come from a human donor with chronic lymphocytic leukemia.

This sequence joins TRBV6-5 and TRBJ2-4; D is unresolved. V gave up 2 bases and J gave up 0 bases, with 11 bases separating them. CDR1 and CDR2 from the germline V gene are MNHEY and SVGAGI. This CDR3 spans 16 amino acids. The CDR3 nucleotides read TGTGCCAGCAGTTACGCCCGACATTTAGCCAAAAACATTCAGTACTTC. This gives the protein CASSYARHLAKNIQYF.

The rearrangement uses TRBV29-1 and TRBJ1-6; a weak D match, TRBD1 (6 bases). This CDR3 contains 13 residues. Per the germline V gene, CDR1 is SQVTM and CDR2 is ANQGSEA. V gave up 6 bases and J gave up 8 bases, with 14 bases separating them. CDR3 amino acids: CSVTQGIYSPLHF. For the CDR3, the DNA is TGCAGCGTCACTCAGGGGATTTATTCACCCCTCCACTTT. Full variable domain (rest looked up from reference TRBV29-1 and TRBJ1-6): SAVISQKPSRDICQRGTSLTIQCQVDSQVTMMFWYRQQPGQSLTLIATANQGSEATYESGFVIDKFPISRPNLTFSTLTVSNMSPEDSSIYLCSVTQGIYSPLHFGNGTRLTVT.

The chain uses TRBV20-1 and TRBJ2-7; D uncertain. The CDR3 loop spans 10 amino acids. Looked up from germline, CDR1 is DFQATT and CDR2 is SNEGSKA (reference sequence). The V and J ends lost 3 bases and 0 bases respectively, with 0 bases between them. CDR3 nucleotides: TGCAGTGCTAGCTCCTACGAGCAGTACTTC. It codes for CSASSYEQYF.

The chain has TRBV19 and TRBJ2-1; 7 positions match TRBD2. CDR3 length: 20 residues. Germline V gene sequence: CDR1 LNHDA, CDR2 SQIVND (reference sequence). V trimming: 8 bases; J trimming: 0 bases; junction bases outside the gene matches: 22. The CDR3 DNA reads as TGTGCCAGTCTCGGAAAGGGTGGGAGGGGTCCCCGGGGCTCCTACAATGAGCAGTTCTTC. This gives the protein CASLGKGGRGPRGSYNEQFF.

The V gene is TRBV28, the J gene TRBJ1-5; a possible D gene is TRBD1 (6 bases). The CDR3 extends over 15 amino acids. Per the germline V gene, CDR1 is MDHEN and CDR2 is SYDVKM. The V end lost 6 bases, the J end lost 6 bases, and 18 bases lay between the germline ends. CDR3: CASSPLQGRGQPQHF. CDR3 DNA: TGTGCCAGCAGCCCCCTACAGGGTAGAGGTCAGCCCCAGCATTTT.

The chain employs TRBV5-1 and TRBJ2-1; tentatively, D is TRBD1 (6 bases). Germline CDR1 and CDR2: SGHRS and YFSETQ. This CDR3 has 15 residues. V dropped 1 base and J dropped 2 bases, with 10 bases sitting between them. CDR3 protein: CASSLRDMTYNEQFF. CDR3 DNA sequence: TGCGCCAGCAGCTTGAGGGACATGACCTACAATGAGCAGTTCTTC. Full variable domain (missing parts from reference TRBV5-1 and TRBJ2-1): KAGVTQTPRYLIKTRGQQVTLSCSPISGHRSVSWYQQTPGQGLQFLFEYFSETQRNKGNFPGRFSGRQFSNSRSEMNVSTLELGDSALYLCASSLRDMTYNEQFFGPGTRLTVL.

This chain links TRBV19 with TRBJ2-6; tentatively, D is TRBD2 (5 bases). Trimming stripped 3 bases from V and 0 bases from J, with 9 bases between. Germline V gene lookup returns CDR1 LNHDA and CDR2 SQIVND (reference sequence). The CDR3 extends over 16 amino acids. The CDR3, as DNA: TGTGCCAGTAGTATGGCGGGCCACTCTGGGGCCAACGTCCTGACTTTC. Amino acid sequence: CASSMAGHSGANVLTF. The whole variable domain, remainder taken from reference TRBV19 and TRBJ2-6, is DGGITQSPKYLFRKEGQNVTLSCEQNLNHDAMYWYRQDPGQGLRLIYYSQIVNDFQKGDIAEGYSVSREKKESFPLTVTSAQKNPTAFYLCASSMAGHSGANVLTFGAGSRLTVL.

This clone was observed a few times. CDR3 sequence reads: CASSGPYNEQFF. CDR3 DNA sequence: TGTGCCAGCAGTGGTCCCTACAATGAGCAGTTCTTC. The chain joins TRBV6-4 to TRBJ2-1; D gene ambiguous. The CDR3 spans 12 residues. Germline CDR1 reads MRHNA; CDR2 reads SNTAGT. The V gene lost 4 bases and the J gene lost 2 bases, with 3 bases spanning the gap.

The chain is built from TRBV30 and TRBJ2-7, with D hard to call. Looked up from germline, CDR1 is GTSNPN and CDR2 is SVGIG (reference sequence). Trimming stripped 0 bases from V and 6 bases from J, with 9 bases between. This CDR3 has 12 residues. CDR3 protein: CAWSVRAAEQYF. Here the CDR3 DNA reads TGTGCCTGGAGTGTAAGGGCGGCCGAGCAGTACTTC.

The CDR3 is CASSLGDMGGVTQYF. Here the CDR3 DNA reads TGTGCCAGCAGCTTGGGTGACATGGGCGGGGTGACCCAGTACTTC. J is TRBJ2-5 and V is TRBV5-4, with D perhaps matching TRBD2 (6 bases). The CDR3 spans 15 residues. The V gene's germline CDR1 is SGHNT and CDR2 YYREEE (reference sequence). V dropped 0 bases and J dropped 7 bases, with 16 bases sitting between them.

V is TRBV5-6 and J is TRBJ2-1; D gene uncertain. The CDR3 spans 13 residues. The V gene's germline CDR1 is SGHDT and CDR2 YYEEEE. V was shortened by 3 bases and J by 12 bases, with 16 bases between the two germline ends. The CDR3 nucleotides read TGTGCCAGCAGCTCTCCACCTTTCCCTGGGCAGTTCTTC. Protein: CASSSPPFPGQFF.

The chain employs TRBV29-1 and TRBJ1-2; D might be TRBD1 (6 bases). Germline CDR1 is SQVTM and CDR2 is ANQGSEA. The ends were cut back, 2 bases at V and 4 bases at J, with 20 bases in the middle. This CDR3 contains 16 residues. CDR3 sequence: CSVELVATGSGYGYTF. As DNA, the CDR3 is TGCAGCGTTGAACTTGTGGCTACAGGGTCGGGCTATGGCTACACCTTC.

The chain uses TRBV7-9 and TRBJ2-2, with no clear D. V gave up 3 bases and J gave up 3 bases, with 8 bases separating them. The germline CDR1 and CDR2 sequences are SEHNR and FQNEAQ (reference sequence). The CDR3 length is 14 residues. The CDR3 spells CASSFIGYTGELFF. CDR3 nucleotide sequence: TGTGCCAGCAGCTTCATCGGATACACCGGGGAGCTGTTTTTT.

The chain combines TRBV5-1 with TRBJ1-1, with no clear D. The CDR3 length is 14 residues. Germline V CDR1 and CDR2: SGHRS, YFSETQ. V was cut by 5 bases and J by 4 bases, with 15 bases left in between. The chain's CDR3 is CASSPATLGTEAFF. The CDR3 DNA sequence: TGCGCCAGCAGTCCCGCCACCTTGGGCACTGAAGCTTTCTTT.

The chain combines TRBV27 with TRBJ1-2; D unresolved. Germline CDR1 MNHEY, CDR2 SMNVEV (reference sequence). This CDR3 is built from 11 residues. V was cut by 6 bases and J by 0 bases, with 2 bases left in between. Here the CDR3 reads CASSPNYGYTF. The CDR3 nucleotides are TGTGCCAGCAGCCCTAACTATGGCTACACCTTC.

This clone was detected a few times. The chain couples TRBV7-8 to TRBJ2-1; 11 bases agree with TRBD2. V shed 5 bases and J 0 bases; nucleotides not matched to a gene: 9. The CDR3 runs 18 residues. CDR1 and CDR2 (germline): SGHVS, FQNEAQ. The CDR3 DNA sequence: TGTGCCAGCAGCCGTACTAGCGGGGGCCTCAGCTCCTACAATGAGCAGTTCTTC. It encodes CASSRTSGGLSSYNEQFF.

This clone showed up just once. The J gene is TRBJ2-3, the V gene TRBV6-5; no clear D gene. Germline V gene lookup returns CDR1 MNHEY and CDR2 SVGAGI. V dropped 3 bases and J dropped 6 bases, with 4 bases sitting between them. The CDR3 extends over 11 amino acids. The CDR3 coding sequence is TGTGCCAGCAGTTATGGGGATACGCAGTATTTT. Translation: CASSYGDTQYF.

This clone was recorded a few times. This chain links TRBV11-2 with TRBJ1-1; the match to TRBD1 covers 8 bases. Losses at the gene ends were 4 bases for V and 2 bases for J; bases not matched to a gene: 6. The germline CDR1 and CDR2 sequences are SGHAT and FQNNGV. This CDR3 has 15 amino acids. CDR3 amino acids: CASSSIGQGNTEAFF. CDR3 nucleotides: TGTGCCAGCAGCTCCATAGGACAGGGAAACACTGAAGCTTTCTTT.

The J gene is TRBJ2-5, the V gene TRBV5-1; perhaps TRBD2 as D (5 bases). V lost 7 bases and J lost 1, with 14 bases in between. The germline CDR1 and CDR2 sequences are SGHRS and YFSETQ. The CDR3 contains 14 residues. The CDR3 region has the DNA TGCGCCAGCCGGTTAGGGAGTGGCCAAGAGACCCAGTACTTC. It yields the protein CASRLGSGQETQYF.

V usage is TRBV14 and J usage is TRBJ2-7, with 7 bases aligning to TRBD2. Germline loops: CDR1 SGHDN, CDR2 FVKESK. The CDR3 extends over 14 amino acids. Trimming took 4 bases from V and 4 from J; bases not matched to a gene: 7. The CDR3 sequence: CASSPREGWYEQYF. As DNA, the CDR3 is TGTGCCAGCAGCCCTAGGGAGGGCTGGTACGAGCAGTACTTC.